The entry below describes one T cell receptor (beta chain). The data belong to a study of shared clonotypes between healthy human individuals. V lost 3 bases and J 7 bases, leaving 12 bases between the germline ends. CDR1 SGHTA and CDR2 FQGTGA come from the germline V gene. The CDR3 loop spans 14 amino acids. Original handling: Filtering differed since immunoSEQ provided only junctions, with no quality scores. Sequencing used immunoSEQ multiplex PCR; TCRdb keeps in-frame clones, though not all of them. That table furnishes V, J and clone size, whereas the DNA furnished D and trimming. The sample has fewer than 650,000 clones, roughly 79% seen once.

The sequencing sample was made of PBMCs. The chain carries TRBV7-3 and TRBJ2-2, with D possibly TRBD1 on 5 matching bases. This receptor was obtained from a woman aged 40 to 49 in good health. Some clones in this sample may be carry-over from other donors' samples. Here the CDR3 reads CASSFQGLDGELFF. Here the CDR3 DNA reads TGTGCCAGCAGCTTCCAGGGTTTGGACGGGGAGCTGTTTTTT.